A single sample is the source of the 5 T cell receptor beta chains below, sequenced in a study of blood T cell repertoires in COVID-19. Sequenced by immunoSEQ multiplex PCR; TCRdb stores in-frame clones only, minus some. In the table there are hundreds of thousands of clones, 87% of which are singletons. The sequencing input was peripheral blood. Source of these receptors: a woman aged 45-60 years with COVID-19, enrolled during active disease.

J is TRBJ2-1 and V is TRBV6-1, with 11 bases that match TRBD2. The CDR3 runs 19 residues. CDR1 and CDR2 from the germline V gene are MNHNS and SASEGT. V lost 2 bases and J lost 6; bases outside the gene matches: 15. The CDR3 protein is CASSEFGPTSGRSLNEQFF. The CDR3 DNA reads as TGTGCCAGCAGTGAATTCGGCCCTACTAGCGGGAGATCCCTCAATGAGCAGTTCTTC.

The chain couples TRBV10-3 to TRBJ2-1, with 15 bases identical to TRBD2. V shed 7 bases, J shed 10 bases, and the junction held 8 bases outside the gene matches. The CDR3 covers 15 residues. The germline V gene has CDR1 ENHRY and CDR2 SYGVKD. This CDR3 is CAIIGLAGGSWEQFF. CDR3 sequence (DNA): TGTGCCATCATCGGACTAGCGGGAGGGTCCTGGGAGCAGTTCTTC.

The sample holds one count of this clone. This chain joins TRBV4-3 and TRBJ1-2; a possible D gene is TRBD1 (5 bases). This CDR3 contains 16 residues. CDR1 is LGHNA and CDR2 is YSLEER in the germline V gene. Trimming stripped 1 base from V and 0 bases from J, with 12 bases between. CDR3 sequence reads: CASSQGRSGANYGYTF. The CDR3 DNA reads TGCGCCAGCAGCCAAGGAAGGTCGGGGGCTAACTATGGCTACACCTTC.

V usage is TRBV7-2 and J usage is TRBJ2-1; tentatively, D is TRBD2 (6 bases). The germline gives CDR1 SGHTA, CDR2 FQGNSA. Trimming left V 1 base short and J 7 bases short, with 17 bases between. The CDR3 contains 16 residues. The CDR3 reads CASSLGPSVNGNEQFF. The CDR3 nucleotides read TGTGCCAGCAGCTTAGGGCCTAGCGTTAATGGGAATGAGCAGTTCTTC.

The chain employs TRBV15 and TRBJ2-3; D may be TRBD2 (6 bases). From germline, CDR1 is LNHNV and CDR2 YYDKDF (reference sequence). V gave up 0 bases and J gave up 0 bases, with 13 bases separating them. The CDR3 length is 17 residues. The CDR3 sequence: CATSRDRAGTSTDTQYF. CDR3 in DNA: TGTGCCACCAGCAGAGATAGGGCGGGAACTAGCACAGATACGCAGTATTTT. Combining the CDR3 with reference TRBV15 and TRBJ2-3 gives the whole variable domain DAMVIQNPRYQVTQFGKPVTLSCSQTLNHNVMYWYQQKSSQAPKLLFHYYDKDFNNEADTPDNFQSRRPNTSFCFLDIRSPGLGDTAMYLCATSRDRAGTSTDTQYFGPGTRLTVL.